This T cell receptor (beta chain) was documented in a study of identical twins. Notes on the study in general: Researchers reported weaker excess twin sharing in beta out-of-frame sequences. Fewer insertions characterized abundant cord blood beta clonotypes, whereas memory repertoires showed none.

With template switching, a universal primer site was added, and the cDNA carried unique molecular identifiers. TCRdb ran MiXCR on the 5' RACE reads and lists one entry per CDR3 protein. Of a few hundred thousand distinct CDR3 sequences listed, about 10% were seen once; the top ten hold about a tenth. V lost 7 bases and J lost 8; bases outside the gene matches: 9. Germline assignment: CDR1 SEHNR and CDR2 FQNEAQ (reference sequence). The CDR3 contains 14 residues. Note on this clonotype: Its antigen is not identified.

The specimen sequenced was memory T cells sorted from blood. This receptor was obtained from a man aged 50 to 60 in good health. The V and J genes are TRBV7-9 and TRBJ2-1; 9 nucleotides align to TRBD1. This chain's CDR3 is CASTHRDRVYEQFF. In nucleotides, the CDR3 is TGTGCCAGCACTCACCGGGACAGGGTATATGAGCAGTTCTTC. The full variable domain, rest sourced from reference TRBV7-9 and TRBJ2-1, is DTGVSQNPRHKITKRGQNVTFRCDPISEHNRLYWYRQTLGQGPEFLTYFQNEAQLEKSRLLSDRFSAERPKGSFSTLEIQRTEQGDSAMYLCASTHRDRVYEQFFGPGTRLTVL.